This T cell receptor (beta chain) was recorded in a study of T cell responses to AZD1222 COVID-19 vaccine. Comments on this clone: Its target is not known.

Clones were sequenced by immunoSEQ multiplex PCR, and TCRdb holds only the in-frame ones, with some missing. The table shows around 140,000 clones, with 65% to 90% occurring only once. Trimming removed 7 bases at V and 0 bases at J, with 7 bases between. The germline V gene encodes CDR1 LNHDA and CDR2 SQIVND (reference sequence). The CDR3 loop spans 12 amino acids. Study results and caveats: All repertoire sampling was performed exclusively after the peak T cell response. There were mostly white British donors and more females than males, and clonal diversity was possibly underestimated.

Sequenced here: peripheral blood, sampled 28 days after the second dose of the MenACWY control vaccine. The chain is built from TRBV19 and TRBJ2-7; TRBD2 is a possible D gene (6 bases). This receptor was taken from an adult who received the MenACWY meningococcal vaccine as a control. In DNA form, the CDR3 reads TGTGCCAGTACGGGAGTCTCCTACGAGCAGTACTTC. Encoded protein: CASTGVSYEQYF.